What follows is one T cell receptor (beta chain) and its context. This specimen comes from a study of siplizumab effects on memory and regulatory T cells. This table comes from immunoSEQ multiplex PCR, and its TCRdb copy is limited to in-frame clones, with some not included. The table lists tens of thousands of clones, around 96% of them singletons, with around 0.093% in the top ten. V was cut by 2 bases and J by 7 bases, with 17 bases left in between. The CDR3 totals 16 residues. Germline CDR1 reads MGHRA; CDR2 reads YSYEKL. Sequencing used naive CD8+ T cells sorted from blood. This TCR came from a human donor in good health. The chain is built from TRBV4-1 and TRBJ1-4, with D perhaps matching TRBD1 (5 bases). CDR3 nucleotide sequence: TGCGCCAGCAGCCAAACCCCTAGCCCAGGGATTGAAAAACTGTTTTTT. This translates into CASSQTPSPGIEKLFF.